The 32 T cell receptor beta chains below come from one sample, sequenced in a study of cytomegalovirus exposure and HLA in healthy donors. PCR primers comprised 60 Vbeta and 13 Jbeta primers. Some clones are missing from TCRdb's copy, which holds only in-frame ones; the method was immunoSEQ multiplex PCR. The sample yields about 70,000 clones, about nine tenths seen once. Sequenced: PBMCs. The receptors were sampled from a woman under 40 in good health and CMV-seronegative.

Only a few counts were recorded for this clone. The chain combines TRBV7-3 with TRBJ2-7; the D is unclear. CDR1 and CDR2 (germline): SGHTA, FQGTGA. Trimming shortened V by 0 bases and J by 5 bases, and 8 bases separated the two germline ends. CDR3 length equals 13 residues. The CDR3 nucleotides are TGTGCCAGCAGCTTAACGACGGGTAACGAGCAGTACTTC. Protein: CASSLTTGNEQYF.

V and J are TRBV30 and TRBJ2-5; 9 nucleotides align to TRBD1. Unmatched junction bases numbered 8, after V lost 5 bases and J lost 4 bases. The CDR3 loop spans 14 amino acids. The V gene's germline CDR1 is GTSNPN and CDR2 SVGIG (reference sequence). The CDR3 bases are TGTGCCTGGGGGCCCGGGACAGGGCGAGAGACCCAGTACTTC. Protein product: CAWGPGTGRETQYF.

This clone was seen once. V usage is TRBV5-6 and J usage is TRBJ2-5, with 9 bases identical to TRBD1. Gene TRBJ2-7 matches the end of the DNA better, so the J call may be wrong. The CDR3 has 16 residues. Germline CDR1 reads SGHDT; CDR2 reads YYEEEE. CDR3 nucleotide sequence: TGTGCCAGCAGACGATCTGGGACAGGGTCTTCCTACGAGCAGTACTTC. It codes for CASRRSGTGSSYEQYF.

The J gene is TRBJ2-7, the V gene TRBV4-2; 7 positions match TRBD2. CDR3 length equals 16 residues. V lost 0 bases and J lost 0; bases outside the gene matches: 5. Germline CDR1 is LGHNA and CDR2 is YNFKEQ. The CDR3 loop is CASSQEQGGGSYEQYF. CDR3 DNA: TGTGCCAGCAGCCAAGAGCAGGGCGGGGGCTCCTACGAGCAGTACTTC.

The rearrangement uses TRBV6-1 and TRBJ2-7, with D tentatively TRBD1 (6 bases). V lost 2 bases to trimming and J lost 5 bases, with 16 bases between them. Looked up from germline, CDR1 is MNHNS and CDR2 is SASEGT. The CDR3 has 15 amino acids. Written as DNA, the CDR3 is TGTGCCAGCAGTGAATCTGGAAGCAGGGGCCACGAGCAGTACTTC. Its protein is CASSESGSRGHEQYF.

The rearrangement links TRBV5-1 to TRBJ2-2; 11 bases fit TRBD2. V shed 5 bases and J 7 bases; nucleotides not matched to a gene: 10. The CDR3 is made up of 16 amino acids. Per germline, CDR1 SGHRS and CDR2 YFSETQ. The CDR3 sequence: CASSSLAGGYGGELFF. CDR3 sequence (DNA): TGCGCCAGCAGTAGTCTAGCGGGAGGATATGGCGGGGAGCTGTTTTTT.

This sequence joins TRBV29-1 and TRBJ2-5, with no clear D. Germline CDR1 SQVTM, CDR2 ANQGSEA. V lost 3 bases and J lost 1, with 6 bases in between. This CDR3 is 12 amino acids long. The CDR3 protein is CSVDTFQETQYF. The CDR3 DNA reads TGCAGCGTTGACACTTTCCAAGAGACCCAGTACTTC.

CDR3 sequence (DNA): TGTGCCAGCAGTGCACAGGGACCCGGGGCCAACGTCCTGACTTTC. Its translation: CASSAQGPGANVLTF. V is TRBV6-4 and J is TRBJ2-6, with D possibly being TRBD1 (6 bases). V shed 4 bases and J shed 4 bases, with 11 bases lying between them. CDR1 is MRHNA, CDR2 SNTAGT, per germline. There are 15 residues in the CDR3.

The chain couples TRBV6-4 to TRBJ1-2, with 9 bases that match TRBD1. The germline CDR1 and CDR2 sequences are MRHNA and SNTAGT. The V segment lost 8 bases and the J segment 2 bases; nucleotides outside the gene matches: 6. The CDR3 totals 14 residues. Here the CDR3 DNA reads TGTGCCAGCTCTCCGGGACAGGGCAACTATGGCTACACCTTC. Its translation: CASSPGQGNYGYTF.

The chain combines TRBV19 with TRBJ1-3; D is unclear. CDR1 and CDR2 from the germline V gene are LNHDA and SQIVND (reference sequence). This CDR3 region has 14 residues. V gave up 9 bases and J gave up 0 bases, with 12 bases separating them. CDR3 protein: CASSPSGSGNTIYF. The CDR3 nucleotides are TGTGCCAGCAGTCCTAGTGGCTCTGGAAACACCATATATTTT.

This clone occurred a few times. This chain links TRBV5-6 with TRBJ1-5, with 7 positions matching TRBD1. The V and J ends lost 4 bases and 0 bases, in that order; junction bases with no gene match: 4. CDR1 and CDR2 (germline): SGHDT, YYEEEE. This CDR3 has 15 amino acids. DNA of the CDR3: TGTGCCAGCAGCGTCGGGACAGCTAGCAATCAGCCCCAGCATTTT. This codes for CASSVGTASNQPQHF.

The rearrangement joins TRBV6-1 to TRBJ2-7; TRBD2 aligns across 7 bases. V trimming: 2 bases; J trimming: 3 bases; junction bases outside the gene matches: 7. The CDR3 is made up of 15 amino acids. Per germline, CDR1 MNHNS and CDR2 SASEGT. The CDR3 spells CASSEWLTSSYEQYF. DNA of the CDR3: TGTGCCAGCAGTGAATGGTTGACTAGCAGCTACGAGCAGTACTTC.

V gene TRBV11-3 combines with J gene TRBJ2-1, with 14 bases fitting TRBD2. Germline V lookup: CDR1 SGHNT, CDR2 YENEEA. This CDR3 region has 16 residues. V dropped 5 bases and J dropped 9; count of bases not matched to a gene: 9. CDR3 residues: CASSLKGLAGEGEQFF. The CDR3 DNA is TGTGCCAGCAGCCTTAAGGGACTAGCGGGAGAGGGTGAGCAGTTCTTC.

The chain links TRBV28 to TRBJ2-6, with unresolved D. CDR1 is MDHEN and CDR2 is SYDVKM in the germline V gene. This CDR3 spans 15 amino acids. V gave up 6 bases and J gave up 0 bases, with 9 bases separating them. Here the CDR3 DNA reads TGTGCCAGCAGCCGCGACACCTCTGGGGCCAACGTCCTGACTTTC. Translation gives CASSRDTSGANVLTF.

This chain links TRBV5-1 with TRBJ2-7; 8 bases fit TRBD1. In germline, CDR1 is SGHRS, CDR2 YFSETQ. This CDR3 contains 15 residues. V lost 1 base, J lost 3 bases, and 6 bases stayed unmatched. CDR3 loop: CASSLQGAQGYEQYF. CDR3 coding DNA: TGCGCCAGCAGCTTGCAGGGGGCACAGGGCTACGAGCAGTACTTC.

V gene TRBV27 combines with J gene TRBJ2-5, with 7 bases aligning to TRBD1. The J call may be in error: the DNA end matches TRBJ2-7 better. The CDR3 totals 13 residues. CDR1 is MNHEY and CDR2 is SMNVEV in the germline V gene (reference sequence). CDR3 in DNA: TGTGCCAGCGGGACAGTCGTCCCCTACGAGCAGTACTTC. This gives the protein CASGTVVPYEQYF.

The genes are TRBV5-8 and TRBJ2-5; no reliable D call. Germline-derived CDR1 and CDR2 are SGHTS and YDEGEE. V lost 0 bases and J 5 bases, leaving 8 bases between the germline ends. The CDR3 loop spans 13 amino acids. CDR3 loop: CASSLDGLETQYF. The CDR3 nucleotides are TGTGCCAGCAGCTTGGATGGGCTCGAGACCCAGTACTTC.

The rearrangement joins TRBV7-3 to TRBJ2-1; 11 bases are a match to TRBD2. CDR3 size: 16 residues. Germline values: CDR1 SGHTA, CDR2 FQGTGA. The ends lost 2 bases at V and 7 bases at J; junction bases unmatched: 7. CDR3 sequence (DNA): TGTGCCAGCAGCTTAGTGCTAGCGGGAGGTCTGAATGAGCAGTTCTTC. Its protein is CASSLVLAGGLNEQFF.

V and J are TRBV6-1 and TRBJ2-1; 8 bases agree with TRBD2. The CDR3 length is 11 residues. Looked up from germline, CDR1 is MNHNS and CDR2 is SASEGT. The chain's CDR3 is CATKLADEQFF. The CDR3 DNA is TGTGCTACCAAACTAGCGGACGAGCAGTTCTTC.

This clone showed up just once. V usage is TRBV11-2 and J usage is TRBJ2-7, with a tentative D call TRBD1 (6 bases). Germline V CDR1 and CDR2: SGHAT, FQNNGV. The CDR3 length is 14 residues. The V end lost 3 bases, the J end lost 3 bases, and 12 bases lay between the germline ends. The DNA of the CDR3 is TGTGCCAGCAGCTTTGCCGGGACAAACTACGAGCAGTACTTC. It is translated as CASSFAGTNYEQYF.

The gene calls are TRBV7-2 and TRBJ2-2, with 11 bases identical to TRBD2. Trimming cost V 0 bases and J 3 bases; bases outside gene matches: 0. Germline V lookup: CDR1 SGHTA, CDR2 FQGNSA. This CDR3 is 16 amino acids long. This CDR3 is CASSLASGRDTGELFF. The CDR3 nucleotides are TGTGCCAGCAGCTTAGCTAGCGGGAGGGACACCGGGGAGCTGTTTTTT.

V and J are TRBV5-1 and TRBJ2-7, with 7 nucleotides matching TRBD2. V shed 1 base, J shed 3 bases, and the junction held 7 bases outside the gene matches. This CDR3 spans 15 amino acids. CDR1 SGHRS and CDR2 YFSETQ come from the germline V gene. The CDR3 region has the DNA TGCGCCAGCAGCTTGATTGCGGGAGACGACTACGAGCAGTACTTC. This gives the protein CASSLIAGDDYEQYF.

The chain recombines TRBV11-2 with TRBJ2-1; 8 bases line up with TRBD1. Germline V lookup: CDR1 SGHAT, CDR2 FQNNGV. Unmatched junction bases numbered 7, after V lost 3 bases and J lost 3 bases. The CDR3 is made up of 16 amino acids. CDR3 nucleotide sequence: TGTGCCAGCAGCTTGACGACAGGGGCGCGCTACAATGAGCAGTTCTTC. Encoded protein: CASSLTTGARYNEQFF.

V and J are TRBV11-2 and TRBJ1-1, with no clear D. Germline lookup yields CDR1 SGHAT and CDR2 FQNNGV. Trimming shortened V by 6 bases and J by 9 bases, and 17 bases separated the two germline ends. The CDR3 spans 13 residues. In nucleotides, the CDR3 is TGTGCCAGCAGTCTAAGAGGGCAGTCCAAAGCTTTCTTT. Its protein is CASSLRGQSKAFF.

The gene calls are TRBV7-3 and TRBJ1-2; 7 nucleotides agree with TRBD1. The germline V gene has CDR1 SGHTA and CDR2 FQGTGA. With 5 bases clipped from V and 6 bases from J, the junction kept 9 bases outside the gene matches. The CDR3 length is 14 residues. CDR3 nucleotide sequence: TGTGCCAGCAGCCTACCTATGACAGGGAATGGCTACACCTTC. Translation gives CASSLPMTGNGYTF.

V is TRBV6-4 and J is TRBJ2-6; TRBD1 agrees at 7 bases. The CDR3 has 16 amino acids. Germline lookup yields CDR1 MRHNA and CDR2 SNTAGT. V trimming: 6 bases; J trimming: 4 bases; junction bases outside the gene matches: 9. CDR3 sequence (DNA): TGTGCCAGCAGCGTTACAGGGGCCAAGGGGGCCAACGTCCTGACTTTC. Translation: CASSVTGAKGANVLTF.

The chain recombines TRBV2 with TRBJ2-3, with 7 positions matching TRBD1. The CDR3 runs 15 residues. Germline trimming cut 3 bases from V and 4 bases from J; bases unmatched to any gene: 7. Germline V gene sequence: CDR1 SNHLY, CDR2 FYNNEI. The CDR3 region has the DNA TGTGCCAGCAGTGATATTAGGGGACAGCCAGATACGCAGTATTTT. Protein: CASSDIRGQPDTQYF.

This chain joins TRBV27 and TRBJ2-1; 9 bases fit TRBD2. The CDR3 covers 14 residues. J gave up 3 bases and V 5 bases, and 2 bases lay outside the gene matches. The germline V gene encodes CDR1 MNHEY and CDR2 SMNVEV (reference sequence). This chain's CDR3 is CASSVSGSYNEQFF. In DNA form, the CDR3 reads TGTGCCAGCAGTGTTAGCGGGAGCTACAATGAGCAGTTCTTC.

The chain joins TRBV25-1 to TRBJ1-2, with TRBD1 matching over 8 bases. Germline-derived CDR1 and CDR2 are MGHDK and SYGVNS. The CDR3 spans 15 residues. J gave up 4 bases and V 4 bases, and 8 bases lay outside the gene matches. CDR3 sequence reads: CASSGRTGKAYGYTF. CDR3 nucleotides: TGTGCCAGCAGTGGGAGGACAGGGAAGGCCTATGGCTACACCTTC.

The rearrangement joins TRBV27 to TRBJ2-7; D is perhaps TRBD1 (6 bases). Germline CDR1 and CDR2: MNHEY and SMNVEV (reference sequence). Trimming took 5 bases from V and 3 from J, leaving 23 bases between them. There are 17 residues in the CDR3. The CDR3 DNA reads as TGTGCCAGCAGTAGGGGAGAATCGACAGGAGGCCTCTACGAGCAGTACTTC. Amino acid sequence: CASSRGESTGGLYEQYF.

The V call is TRBV2, the J call TRBJ2-7, with 8 bases lining up with TRBD1. After removal of 10 bases from V and 2 bases from J, the junction contained 4 bases not matched to a gene. CDR1 and CDR2 (germline): SNHLY, FYNNEI. This CDR3 is 12 amino acids long. Here the CDR3 reads CAIRDRTYEQYF. CDR3 nucleotide sequence: TGTGCCATCCGGGACAGGACCTACGAGCAGTACTTC.

This rearrangement joins TRBV11-3 to TRBJ2-1, with 10 nucleotides matching TRBD2. The germline V gene has CDR1 SGHNT and CDR2 YENEEA. The CDR3 is made up of 16 amino acids. V was clipped by 5 bases and J by 8 bases; unmatched bases: 12. The DNA of the CDR3 is TGTGCCAGCAGCGAAAGCGGGAGGGCCGGGGAATATGAGCAGTTCTTC. This sequence encodes CASSESGRAGEYEQFF.